This TCR beta chain is from a study of shared clonotypes between healthy human individuals. Study-level points and caveats: At large depth, rarefaction still showed sorted-subset sequencing to be incomplete. There were few donors, and this limited the genetic and exposure-history diversity represented.

The CDR3 is made up of 15 amino acids. Germline V gene data show CDR1 as GTSNPN and CDR2 as SVGIG (reference sequence). The J segment lost 4 bases and the V segment lost 2 bases, leaving 8 bases of the junction unmatched. Points on this clone: Antigen unknown.

Researchers partitioned CD4+ cells into CD45RA+ naive and CD45RA-negative memory subsets. The assay was immunoSEQ multiplex PCR, and TCRdb's table has in-frame clones only and misses some. The sample yields roughly 1,500,000 clones, approximately 98.5% seen once. The TCR was taken from a man younger than 40 in good health. The chain joins TRBV30 to TRBJ2-5, with 9 nucleotides matching TRBD1. The sample was naive CD4+ T cells sorted from blood. This sample's subset: CD45RA+ positively selected. In nucleotides, the CDR3 is TGTGCCTGGAGTCCGGGACAGGGTGTGATAGAGACCCAGTACTTC. Encoded protein: CAWSPGQGVIETQYF.